The sequence of this TCR beta chain was determined in a study of blood T cell repertoires in COVID-19 (dated by TCRdb to the early 2020s). Regarding the study in general: Samples covering the acute and convalescent phases of COVID-19 were provided by collaborators in the United States, Italy and Spain. The prospective study material was composed of cDNA or gDNA derived from T cells, B-cell-depleted T cells, or PBMCs. Deeply sampled blood TCRbeta repertoires from subjects exposed to, actively infected with, or recovered from COVID-19 were included in the dataset. The repertoires were released in a freely available public database meant as a resource for research on the immune response to SARS-CoV-2. The samples were drawn from two sources: the first 160 participants of the ongoing ImmuneRACE study, and 1,254 subjects contributed by 6 global collaborators. The sample metadata nearly always contained a de-identified subject ID, COVID-19 status, age in years and sex. Where available, HLA class I and class II types were taken from metadata supplied by the sample provider and were not determined by assay-based typing. What the research found in general, with its limitations: How much clinical and demographic metadata was included differed by source and by participant, and the metadata was provided uncurated.

This clone was seen more than once but under ten times. There is no known antigen for this receptor. No qualities accompany the bases; no much larger clone lies one base away. At one collaborating source in Seattle, patients were enrolled during active infection and were followed longitudinally through the course of disease. Collaborating institutions collected whole blood in K2EDTA tubes following their own protocols. For TCRbeta analysis, collaborators shipped samples as frozen whole blood, isolated PBMCs, or DNA extracted from either of those sample types. Based on the germline V gene, the CDR1 and CDR2 sequences are SNHLY and FYNNEI. Here V drops 5 bases and J drops 3 bases, and the junction holds 6 bases not matched to any gene. There are 15 amino acids in the CDR3, from cysteine to phenylalanine inclusive. The sequence is cut down to CDR3 DNA, 45 bases in frame from base 1. The immunoSEQ Assay, a bias-controlled multiplex PCR, was used to amplify TCRbeta CDR3 regions from genomic DNA. As for the original processing: Nucleated cell counts per sample were estimated from amplification of reference gene primers within the assay. To quantify the absolute abundance of each unique TCRbeta CDR3 rearrangement, sequence reads were collapsed and filtered. For each sample, productive Simpson clonality was calculated as the square root of Simpson's diversity index over productive rearrangements. This is the immuneACCESS table as TCRdb keeps it, with only in-frame sequences that have V and J called. A part of the clones is gone; compared with another copy, unresolved V genes explain less than half, and the rest is unexplained. V, J and clone size reflect that table, while D and trimming were determined from the DNA. This sample gives around 270,000 clones in total; about 87% of them show up just once. 5.2% of the sample rests with the top ten.

The sequenced material came from peripheral blood. The chain is assembled from TRBV2 and TRBJ2-3, and TRBD1 matches 9 of the central bases. This clonotype was sampled from a woman aged 55-69 years with COVID-19, enrolled during active disease. For the CDR3, the sequence is CASSKDRGKTDTQYF. The nucleotide sequence is TGTGCCAGCAGTAAGGACAGGGGAAAAACAGATACGCAGTATTTT. The CDR3 plus the reference TRBV2 and TRBJ2-3 genes for the other parts give the full variable domain: EPEVTQTPSHQVTQMGQEVILRCVPISNHLYFYWYRQILGQKVEFLVSFYNNEISEKSEIFDDQFSVERPDGSNFTLKIRSTKLEDSAMYFCASSKDRGKTDTQYFGPGTRLTVL.